In its sample, the clone carrying this T cell receptor (beta chain) was seen a few times. The source of the sample is a study of blood T cell repertoires in COVID-19. Source study methods: By means of reference gene primer amplification, nucleated cell counts were estimated. TCRdb keeps only in-frame clones here, not all; method: immunoSEQ multiplex PCR. D and trimming come from the DNA, and the V and J calls and clone size come from that table. The sample shows 75,000 to 85,000 clones, less than 90% of them seen only once. V lost 1 base and J lost 0, with 16 bases in between. The CDR3 consists of 18 residues. Looked up from germline, CDR1 is SGHVS and CDR2 is FNYEAQ.

V gene TRBV7-6 combines with J gene TRBJ1-3; the D gene is possibly TRBD1 (5 bases). What was sequenced was peripheral blood. This clonotype was obtained from a human donor in a cohort sampled during active COVID-19. CDR3 residues: CASSLGGRVSHSGNTIYF. For the CDR3, the DNA is TGTGCCAGCAGCTTAGGGGGCCGGGTCTCTCACTCTGGAAACACCATATATTTT.